This T cell receptor (beta chain) was profiled in a study of cytomegalovirus exposure and HLA in healthy donors. Study findings and constraints: Per published accounts, TCR beta sequences correctly predicted the HLA-A and HLA-B alleles of most subjects.

This clone has more than one count but fewer than ten. Its antigen is unknown. The PCR was carried out with 60 Vbeta primers and 13 Jbeta primers. Sequenced by immunoSEQ multiplex PCR; TCRdb stores in-frame clones only, minus some. The data hold over 100,000 clones, with 73% observed a single time. The sample taken for sequencing was PBMCs. The TCR sequence derives from a man aged 40-50 years in good health and CMV-seronegative.

The CDR3 coding sequence is TGTGCCAGCAGCCCGATCAGCGGGACTATCTCGGGAGGGGAGCAGTACTTC. The encoded protein is CASSPISGTISGGEQYF. The J gene is TRBJ2-7, the V gene TRBV13; 8 bases are shared with TRBD2. This CDR3 is 17 amino acids long. V lost 5 bases to trimming and J lost 7 bases; unmatched junction nucleotides: 19. CDR1 is PRHDT and CDR2 is FYEKMQ in the germline V gene (reference sequence).